A single sample is the source of the 11 T cell receptor beta chains below, sequenced in a study of cytomegalovirus exposure and HLA in healthy donors (dated by TCRdb to 2016 to 2017). Receptors were amplified or captured by the immunoSEQ multiplex PCR assay. A mixture of 60 forward primers for TCR Vbeta segments and 13 reverse primers for TCR Jbeta segments was used in the multiplex PCR. Sourced from immuneACCESS, this table was stored by TCRdb with only in-frame sequences that have V and J called. A share of the clones is absent; for the studies checked, an unresolved V gene accounts for under half, and the remainder has no known explanation. The sample data list some 90,000 clones, and around 79% of these were observed just once. The ten biggest clones cover nearly 6% of the sample. The source material was PBMCs. All receptors come from a female donor in good health and CMV-seronegative.

The rearrangement links TRBV5-4 to TRBJ2-7; 8 nucleotides line up with TRBD2. CDR1 and CDR2 from the germline V gene are SGHNT and YYREEE (reference sequence). The CDR3 covers 14 residues. The CDR3 reads CTTTRGTSSYEQYF. In nucleotides, the CDR3 is TGTACCACCACCCGGGGGACTAGCTCCTACGAGCAGTACTTC.

The rearrangement uses TRBV5-6 and TRBJ2-7; TRBD2 agrees at 9 bases. Per germline, CDR1 SGHDT and CDR2 YYEEEE. V shed 0 bases and J 3 bases; nucleotides not matched to a gene: 10. The CDR3 sequence is 17 residues long. The CDR3 reads CASSLGLAAVGGYEQYF. The CDR3 region has the DNA TGTGCCAGCAGCTTGGGACTAGCGGCGGTAGGCGGCTACGAGCAGTACTTC.

V usage is TRBV5-1 and J usage is TRBJ2-3; 9 bases are a match to TRBD2. Germline-derived CDR1 and CDR2 are SGHRS and YFSETQ. The CDR3 has 14 residues. J gave up 4 bases and V 6 bases, and 6 bases lay outside the gene matches. CDR3 nucleotides: TGCGCCAGCACCGGGACTAGCCAGGCAGATACGCAGTATTTT. It codes for CASTGTSQADTQYF. Variable domain in full (rest from reference TRBV5-1 and TRBJ2-3): KAGVTQTPRYLIKTRGQQVTLSCSPISGHRSVSWYQQTPGQGLQFLFEYFSETQRNKGNFPGRFSGRQFSNSRSEMNVSTLELGDSALYLCASTGTSQADTQYFGPGTRLTVL.

Details on this clone: One end of the junction varies from germline; a read error may be responsible. The chain couples TRBV11-3 to TRBJ1-5; TRBD1 agrees at 8 bases. Per the germline V gene, CDR1 is SGHNT and CDR2 is YENEEA. This CDR3 contains 12 residues. The CDR3 bases are TGTGCCAGCAGCTTAGAAATTCCGGGACAGGCTTTT. It translates to CASSLEIPGQAF.

The chain uses TRBV2 and TRBJ2-1, with D maybe TRBD1 (6 bases). The V and J ends lost 5 bases and 0 bases respectively, with 20 bases between them. Germline values: CDR1 SNHLY, CDR2 FYNNEI. CDR3 length equals 18 residues. CDR3 bases: TGTGCCAGCAGTTCCTACCTCCGACAGGAGAGCTCCTACAATGAGCAGTTCTTC. This gives the protein CASSSYLRQESSYNEQFF.

This clone was seen once. The CDR3 here is CASSQDIGVGNEKLFF. In nucleotides, the CDR3 is TGCGCCAGCAGCCAAGATATAGGGGTGGGTAATGAAAAACTGTTTTTT. The chain carries TRBV4-3 and TRBJ1-4, with a tentative D call TRBD1 (5 bases). This CDR3 contains 16 residues. CDR1 and CDR2 from the germline V gene are LGHNA and YSLEER. V lost 0 bases and J lost 4, with 12 bases in between.

This chain joins TRBV21-1 and TRBJ1-4. TRBV21-1 is a documented pseudogene. This CDR3 comprises 15 residues. The CDR3 loop reads CASSEEGRTNEKLFF. CDR3 bases: TGTGCCAGCAGCGAAGAGGGGAGGACTAATGAAAAACTGTTTTTT.

This chain uses TRBV5-4 with TRBJ2-3, with unresolved D. Germline CDR1 and CDR2: SGHNT and YYREEE (reference sequence). V lost 0 bases to trimming and J lost 7 bases, with 12 bases between them. The CDR3 runs to 14 residues. For the CDR3, the DNA is TGTGCCAGCAGCTTGGAAGCATCTCGATATACGCAGTATTTT. Translating it yields CASSLEASRYTQYF. The complete variable domain, with remaining parts taken from reference TRBV5-4 and TRBJ2-3, reads ETGVTQSPTHLIKTRGQQVTLRCSSQSGHNTVSWYQQALGQGPQFIFQYYREEENGRGNFPPRFSGLQFPNYSSELNVNALELDDSALYLCASSLEASRYTQYFGPGTRLTVL.

This clone was picked up a small number of times. This chain links TRBV10-2 with TRBJ2-1; no definite D call. The V gene lost 4 bases and the J gene lost 0 bases, with 7 bases spanning the gap. This CDR3 spans 14 amino acids. The germline V gene encodes CDR1 WSHSY and CDR2 SAAADI. CDR3 in DNA: TGCGCCAGCAGTGTGGTAGTCTCCTACAATGAGCAGTTCTTC. It yields the protein CASSVVVSYNEQFF.

This clone has more than one count but fewer than ten. This chain connects TRBV6-6 to TRBJ1-1; D possibly corresponds to TRBD1 (5 bases). Trimming took off 6 bases at V and 5 bases at J, with 19 bases between the two ends. This CDR3 has 15 residues. Per germline, CDR1 MNHNY and CDR2 SVGAGI (reference sequence). CDR3 protein: CASSSGSAGGTEAFF. The DNA for the CDR3 is TGTGCCAGCAGCTCCGGGTCCGCGGGGGGGACTGAAGCTTTCTTT.

The CDR3 loop is CASSLEDSQETQYF. The CDR3 region has the DNA TGTGCCAGCAGCTTGGAGGACAGTCAAGAGACCCAGTACTTC. The chain carries TRBV5-4 and TRBJ2-5, with D possibly being TRBD1 (6 bases). The CDR3 has 14 amino acids. CDR1 and CDR2 (germline): SGHNT, YYREEE (reference sequence). Trimming shortened V by 0 bases and J by 2 bases, and 8 bases separated the two germline ends.